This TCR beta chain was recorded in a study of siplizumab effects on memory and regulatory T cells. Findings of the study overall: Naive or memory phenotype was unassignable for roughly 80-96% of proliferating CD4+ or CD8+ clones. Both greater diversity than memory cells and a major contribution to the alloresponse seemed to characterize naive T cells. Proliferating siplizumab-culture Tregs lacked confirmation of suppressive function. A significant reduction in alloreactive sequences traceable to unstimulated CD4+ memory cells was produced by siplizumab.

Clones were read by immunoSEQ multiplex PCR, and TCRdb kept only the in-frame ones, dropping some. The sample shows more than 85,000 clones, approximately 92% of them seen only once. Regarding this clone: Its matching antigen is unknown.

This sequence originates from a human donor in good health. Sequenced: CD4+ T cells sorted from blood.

The DNA for the CDR3 is TGCGCCAGCAGCTCCGGACAGGGGACGGGGGCCCAGTACTTC. This gives the protein CASSSGQGTGAQYF. The chain is built from TRBV5-1 and TRBJ2-5; 9 positions agree with TRBD1. V lost 3 bases and J lost 9; bases outside the gene matches: 9. Germline V lookup: CDR1 SGHRS, CDR2 YFSETQ. CDR3 length: 14 amino acids.